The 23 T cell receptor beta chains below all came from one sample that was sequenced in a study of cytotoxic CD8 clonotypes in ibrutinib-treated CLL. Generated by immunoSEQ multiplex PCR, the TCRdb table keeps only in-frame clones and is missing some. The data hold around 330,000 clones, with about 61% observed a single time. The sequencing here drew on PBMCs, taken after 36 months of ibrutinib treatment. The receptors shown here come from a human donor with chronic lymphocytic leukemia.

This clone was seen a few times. The DNA of the CDR3 is TGCGCCAGCAGCTTGTCCCGGAACGAGCAGTACTTC. It encodes CASSLSRNEQYF. The rearrangement joins TRBV5-1 to TRBJ2-7; no definite D call. CDR1 is SGHRS, CDR2 YFSETQ, per germline. V dropped 1 base and J dropped 5 bases, with 7 bases sitting between them. The CDR3 contains 12 residues.

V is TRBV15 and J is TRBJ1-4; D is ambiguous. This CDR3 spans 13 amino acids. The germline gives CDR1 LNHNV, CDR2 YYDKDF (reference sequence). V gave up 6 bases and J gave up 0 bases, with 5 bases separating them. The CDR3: CATSVATNEKLFF. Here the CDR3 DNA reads TGTGCCACCAGTGTTGCAACTAATGAAAAACTGTTTTTT.

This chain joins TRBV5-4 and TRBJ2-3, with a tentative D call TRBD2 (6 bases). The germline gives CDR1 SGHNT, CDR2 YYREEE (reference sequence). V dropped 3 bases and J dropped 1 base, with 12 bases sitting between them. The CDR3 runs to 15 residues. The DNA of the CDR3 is TGTGCCAGCAGCTCTCTGGGCGGGGGCACAGATACGCAGTATTTT. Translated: CASSSLGGGTDTQYF.

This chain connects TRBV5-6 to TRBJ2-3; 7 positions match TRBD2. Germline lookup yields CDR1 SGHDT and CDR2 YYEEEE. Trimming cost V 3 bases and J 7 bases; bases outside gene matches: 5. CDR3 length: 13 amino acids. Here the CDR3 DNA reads TGTGCCAGCAGCTCCCGGGGGGTGTATACGCAGTATTTT. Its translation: CASSSRGVYTQYF.

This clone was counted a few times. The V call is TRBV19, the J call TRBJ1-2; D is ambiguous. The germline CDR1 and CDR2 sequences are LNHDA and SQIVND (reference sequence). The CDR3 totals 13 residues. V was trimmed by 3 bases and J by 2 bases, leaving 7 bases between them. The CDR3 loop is CASSIAENYGYTF. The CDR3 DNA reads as TGTGCCAGTAGTATCGCAGAGAACTATGGCTACACCTTC.

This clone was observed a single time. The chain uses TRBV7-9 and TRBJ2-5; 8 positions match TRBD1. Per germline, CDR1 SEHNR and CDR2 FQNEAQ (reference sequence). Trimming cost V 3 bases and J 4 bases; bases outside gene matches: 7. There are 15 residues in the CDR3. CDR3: CASSLSRTGRETQYF. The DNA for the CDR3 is TGTGCCAGCAGCTTGTCCCGGACAGGGAGAGAGACCCAGTACTTC.

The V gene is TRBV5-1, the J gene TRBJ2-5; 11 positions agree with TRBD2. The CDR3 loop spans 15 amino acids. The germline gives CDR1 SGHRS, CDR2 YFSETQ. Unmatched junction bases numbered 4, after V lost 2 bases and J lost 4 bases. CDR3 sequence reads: CASSLSTSGVETQYF. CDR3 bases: TGCGCCAGCAGCTTATCGACTAGCGGGGTAGAGACCCAGTACTTC. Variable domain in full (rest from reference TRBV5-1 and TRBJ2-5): KAGVTQTPRYLIKTRGQQVTLSCSPISGHRSVSWYQQTPGQGLQFLFEYFSETQRNKGNFPGRFSGRQFSNSRSEMNVSTLELGDSALYLCASSLSTSGVETQYFGPGTRLLVL.

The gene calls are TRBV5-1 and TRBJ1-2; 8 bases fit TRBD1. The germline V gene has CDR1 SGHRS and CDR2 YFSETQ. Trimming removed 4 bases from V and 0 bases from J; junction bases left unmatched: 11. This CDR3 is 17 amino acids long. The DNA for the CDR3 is TGCGCCAGCAGCCGTCCCGGGACAGGTCATACTAACTATGGCTACACCTTC. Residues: CASSRPGTGHTNYGYTF. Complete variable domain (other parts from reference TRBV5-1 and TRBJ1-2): KAGVTQTPRYLIKTRGQQVTLSCSPISGHRSVSWYQQTPGQGLQFLFEYFSETQRNKGNFPGRFSGRQFSNSRSEMNVSTLELGDSALYLCASSRPGTGHTNYGYTFGSGTRLTVV.

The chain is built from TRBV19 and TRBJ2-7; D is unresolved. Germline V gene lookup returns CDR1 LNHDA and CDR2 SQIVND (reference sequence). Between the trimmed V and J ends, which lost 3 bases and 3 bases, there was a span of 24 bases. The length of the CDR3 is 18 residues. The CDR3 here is CASSILPNIADQFYEQYF. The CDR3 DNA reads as TGTGCCAGTAGTATCCTCCCCAATATAGCCGACCAATTCTACGAGCAGTACTTC.

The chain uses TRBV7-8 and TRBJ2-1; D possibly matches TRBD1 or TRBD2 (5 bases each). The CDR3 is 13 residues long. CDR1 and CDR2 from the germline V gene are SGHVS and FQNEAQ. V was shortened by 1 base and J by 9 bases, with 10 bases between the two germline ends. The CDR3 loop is CASSLVPGGEQFF. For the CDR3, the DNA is TGTGCCAGCAGCTTAGTTCCTGGGGGTGAGCAGTTCTTC.

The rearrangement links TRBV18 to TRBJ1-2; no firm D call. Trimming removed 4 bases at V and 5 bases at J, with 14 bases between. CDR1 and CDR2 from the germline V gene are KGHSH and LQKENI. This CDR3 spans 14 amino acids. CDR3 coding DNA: TGTGCCAGCTCACAGTCCATAGACCTATATGGCTACACCTTC. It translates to CASSQSIDLYGYTF. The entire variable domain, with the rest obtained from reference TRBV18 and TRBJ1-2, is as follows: NAGVMQNPRHLVRRRGQEARLRCSPMKGHSHVYWYRQLPEEGLKFMVYLQKENIIDESGMPKERFSAEFPKEGPSILRIQQVVRGDSAAYFCASSQSIDLYGYTFGSGTRLTVV.

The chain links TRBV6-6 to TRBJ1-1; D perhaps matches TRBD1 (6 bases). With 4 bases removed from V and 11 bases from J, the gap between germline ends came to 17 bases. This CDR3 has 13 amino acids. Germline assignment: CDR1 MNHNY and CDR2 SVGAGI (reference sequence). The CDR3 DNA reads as TGTGCCAGCAGTTGGGGACACGGTGGGTTCGCTTTCTTT. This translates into CASSWGHGGFAFF.

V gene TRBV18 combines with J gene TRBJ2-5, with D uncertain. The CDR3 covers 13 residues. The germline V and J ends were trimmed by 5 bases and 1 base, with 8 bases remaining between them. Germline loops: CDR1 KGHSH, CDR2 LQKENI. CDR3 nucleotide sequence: TGTGCCAGCTCATCGCGGAGCCAAGAGACCCAGTACTTC. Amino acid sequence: CASSSRSQETQYF.

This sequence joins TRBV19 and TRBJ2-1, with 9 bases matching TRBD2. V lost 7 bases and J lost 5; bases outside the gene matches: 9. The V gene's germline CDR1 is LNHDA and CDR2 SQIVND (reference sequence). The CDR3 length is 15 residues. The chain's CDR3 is CASTTSGRRDNEQFF. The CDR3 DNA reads TGTGCCAGTACCACCAGCGGGAGGAGGGACAATGAGCAGTTCTTC.

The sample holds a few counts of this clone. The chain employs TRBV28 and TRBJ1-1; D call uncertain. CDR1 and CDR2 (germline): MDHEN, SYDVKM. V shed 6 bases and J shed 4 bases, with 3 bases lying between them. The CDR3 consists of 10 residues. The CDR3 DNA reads TGTGCCAGCAGGTCCACTGAAGCTTTCTTT. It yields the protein CASRSTEAFF.

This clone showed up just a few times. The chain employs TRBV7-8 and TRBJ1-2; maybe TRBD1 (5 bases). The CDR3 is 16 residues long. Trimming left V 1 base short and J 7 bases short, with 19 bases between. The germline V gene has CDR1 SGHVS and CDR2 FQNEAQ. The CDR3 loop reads CASSLERSRAAIGYTF. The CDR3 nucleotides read TGTGCCAGCAGCTTAGAAAGGAGCAGGGCTGCTATTGGCTACACCTTC.

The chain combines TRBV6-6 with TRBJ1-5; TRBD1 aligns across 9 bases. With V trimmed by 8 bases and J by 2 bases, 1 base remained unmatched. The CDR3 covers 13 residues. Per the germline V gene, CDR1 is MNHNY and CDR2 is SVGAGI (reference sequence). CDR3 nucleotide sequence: TGTGCCAGCCGGACAGGGGGCAATCAGCCCCAGCATTTT. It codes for CASRTGGNQPQHF.

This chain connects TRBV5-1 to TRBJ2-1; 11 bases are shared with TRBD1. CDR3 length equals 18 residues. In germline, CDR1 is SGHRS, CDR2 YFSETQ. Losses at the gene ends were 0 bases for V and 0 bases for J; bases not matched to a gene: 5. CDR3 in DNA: TGCGCCAGCAGCTTGGGGACAGGGGGCGGGAGCTCCTACAATGAGCAGTTCTTC. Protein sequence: CASSLGTGGGSSYNEQFF.

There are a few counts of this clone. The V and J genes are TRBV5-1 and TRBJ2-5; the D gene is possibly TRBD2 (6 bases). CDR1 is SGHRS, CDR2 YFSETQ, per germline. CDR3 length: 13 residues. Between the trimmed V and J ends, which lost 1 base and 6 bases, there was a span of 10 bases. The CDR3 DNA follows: TGCGCCAGCAGCTTGTCGGGGGAAAAGACCCAGTACTTC. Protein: CASSLSGEKTQYF. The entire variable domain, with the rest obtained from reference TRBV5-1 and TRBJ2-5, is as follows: KAGVTQTPRYLIKTRGQQVTLSCSPISGHRSVSWYQQTPGQGLQFLFEYFSETQRNKGNFPGRFSGRQFSNSRSEMNVSTLELGDSALYLCASSLSGEKTQYFGPGTRLLVL.

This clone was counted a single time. The CDR3 protein is CASSIRGTGSNEQFF. For the CDR3, the DNA is TGTGCCAGTAGTATAAGAGGGACTGGATCCAATGAGCAGTTCTTC. The genes are TRBV19 and TRBJ2-1, with D perhaps matching TRBD2 (6 bases). Trimming took 2 bases from V and 6 from J, leaving 14 bases between them. Germline CDR1 is LNHDA and CDR2 is SQIVND (reference sequence). CDR3 length: 15 amino acids. Full variable domain (remainder filled in from reference TRBV19 and TRBJ2-1): DGGITQSPKYLFRKEGQNVTLSCEQNLNHDAMYWYRQDPGQGLRLIYYSQIVNDFQKGDIAEGYSVSREKKESFPLTVTSAQKNPTAFYLCASSIRGTGSNEQFFGPGTRLTVL.

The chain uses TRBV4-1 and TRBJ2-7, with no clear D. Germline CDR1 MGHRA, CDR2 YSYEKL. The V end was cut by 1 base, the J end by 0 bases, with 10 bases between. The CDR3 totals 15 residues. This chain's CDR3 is CASSQGVGVSYEQYF. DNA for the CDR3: TGCGCCAGCAGCCAAGGGGTTGGGGTCTCCTACGAGCAGTACTTC.

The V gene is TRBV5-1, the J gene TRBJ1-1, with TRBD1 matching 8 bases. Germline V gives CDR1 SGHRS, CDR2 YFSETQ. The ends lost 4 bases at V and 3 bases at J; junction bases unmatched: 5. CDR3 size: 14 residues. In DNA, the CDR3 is TGCGCCAGCAGCCAGGGGGCTCTGGACACTGAAGCTTTCTTT. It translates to CASSQGALDTEAFF. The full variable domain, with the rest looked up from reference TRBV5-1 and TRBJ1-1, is KAGVTQTPRYLIKTRGQQVTLSCSPISGHRSVSWYQQTPGQGLQFLFEYFSETQRNKGNFPGRFSGRQFSNSRSEMNVSTLELGDSALYLCASSQGALDTEAFFGQGTRLTVV.

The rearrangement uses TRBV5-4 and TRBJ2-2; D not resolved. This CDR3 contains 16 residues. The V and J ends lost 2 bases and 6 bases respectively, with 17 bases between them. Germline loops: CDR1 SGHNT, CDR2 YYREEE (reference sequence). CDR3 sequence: CASSFRSSRIAGELFF. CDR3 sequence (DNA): TGTGCCAGCAGCTTTCGGTCCTCGAGAATAGCCGGGGAGCTGTTTTTT.